The subject of this entry is one TCR beta chain. This sample stems from a study of OX40 agonist ivuxolimab in advanced cancers. On the study more broadly: Patients receiving dose escalation had hepatocellular carcinoma, melanoma, renal cell or head and neck cancer. Partial responses were achieved by three patients: one hepatocellular carcinoma, two cutaneous melanoma.

Libraries were prepared by immunoSEQ multiplex PCR; TCRdb keeps only in-frame clonotypes and omits some of them. The repertoire includes roughly 77,000 clones, more than 80% of them detected once, and roughly 0.5% sits in the top ten. The germline V gene has CDR1 KGHSH and CDR2 LQKENI. Trimming took off 1 base at V and 0 bases at J, with 9 bases between the two ends. This CDR3 has 15 amino acids. Material: CD4+ or CD8+ T cells sorted from blood, obtained in a trial of the OX40 agonist ivuxolimab. The chain carries TRBV18 and TRBJ1-1; D is unresolved. The TCR originated in an adult with an advanced solid tumor such as melanoma, head and neck, liver or kidney cancer. The DNA of the CDR3 is TGTGCCAGCTCACCACGAATGGGTTTGAACACTGAAGCTTTCTTT. Protein: CASSPRMGLNTEAFF.